This T cell receptor beta chain is from a study of CD8+CD57+ T cells in acquired aplastic anemia. Study information: Sorted CD4+ and CD8+ cells yielded 3.2 ug of DNA on average.

The V gene lost 6 bases and the J gene lost 4 bases, with 12 bases spanning the gap. Germline lookup yields CDR1 ENHRY and CDR2 SYGVKD. The CDR3 runs to 13 residues. TCR beta VDJ and CDR3 profiles were obtained from a genomic DNA template. TCRdb reanalysed the reads using MiXCR and keeps one entry per CDR3 protein. This sample has 95,000 to 150,000 distinct CDR3 sequences, with nearly 40% found just once. Sequenced patients had shown CD8+CD57+ cell expansion by flow cytometry. Patients had undergone no therapy by the time their blood was sampled. The specimen sequenced was sorted CD4+, CD8+, or CD8+CD57+ T cells (not recorded which) from PBMCs. The chain couples TRBV10-3 to TRBJ1-2; no reliable D call. The TCR originated in a human donor with aplastic anemia. The CDR3 sequence: CAIRGWTVYGYTF. For the CDR3, the DNA is TGTGCCATCAGGGGTTGGACGGTCTATGGCTACACCTTC.